This T cell receptor (beta chain) was captured in a study of shared clonotypes between healthy human individuals. Genomic DNA (from each subset) was split evenly across several immunoSEQ plates. Profiled with immunoSEQ multiplex PCR; TCRdb holds only in-frame clones, not every one. Altogether under 650,000 clones are present, almost 97% being singletons, with the ten largest covering approximately 0.06%. Trimming shortened V by 0 bases and J by 1 base, and 9 bases separated the two germline ends. This CDR3 has 15 amino acids. Germline V lookup: CDR1 SGHNT, CDR2 YENEEA. Worth noting for this clone: Its antigen is not identified.

Whole-study results and caveats: A handful of donors held around 5% of naive CD4 clonotypes in common.

This TCR came from a woman aged 25-40 years in good health. The sequencing input was naive CD4+ T cells sorted from blood. Subset specified: CD45RA+ positively selected. This sequence joins TRBV11-3 and TRBJ1-1; no clear D gene. DNA for the CDR3: TGTGCCAGCAGCTTAGACGGCAGACAGAACACTGAAGCTTTCTTT. It translates to CASSLDGRQNTEAFF.